One and the same sample provided the 21 T cell receptor beta chains below, sequenced in a study of cytomegalovirus exposure and HLA in healthy donors. PCR employed 60 Vbeta and 13 Jbeta primers. Produced via immunoSEQ multiplex PCR; TCRdb's table is partial and in-frame only. In the table there are 85,000 to 120,000 clones, about 69% of which are singletons. The specimen sequenced was PBMCs. These receptors were collected from a human donor in good health.

The V gene is TRBV28, the J gene TRBJ2-2; D is unresolved. The CDR3 length is 12 residues. In germline, CDR1 is MDHEN, CDR2 SYDVKM. Trimming took 5 bases from V and 7 from J, leaving 8 bases between them. The CDR3 region is CASSPRVGELFF. In nucleotides, the CDR3 is TGTGCCAGCAGTCCTCGTGTCGGGGAGCTGTTTTTT.

Within the sample, this clone is medium-sized. This chain links TRBV5-1 with TRBJ2-2; D is possibly TRBD2 (5 bases). Germline V gene sequence: CDR1 SGHRS, CDR2 YFSETQ. There are 12 residues in the CDR3. Trimming stripped 1 base from V and 14 bases from J, with 12 bases between. This chain's CDR3 is CASSLNLGGLFF. Here the CDR3 DNA reads TGCGCCAGCAGCTTGAATTTAGGAGGTCTGTTTTTT.

CDR3 residues: CASSPAEGASNTEAFF. DNA of the CDR3: TGCGCCAGCAGCCCGGCTGAGGGGGCGTCTAACACTGAAGCTTTCTTT. The chain joins TRBV5-1 to TRBJ1-1, with 7 positions matching TRBD1. V lost 4 bases, J lost 2 bases, and 11 bases stayed unmatched. Germline CDR1 and CDR2: SGHRS and YFSETQ. The CDR3 loop spans 16 amino acids. The full variable domain, with the rest looked up from reference TRBV5-1 and TRBJ1-1, is KAGVTQTPRYLIKTRGQQVTLSCSPISGHRSVSWYQQTPGQGLQFLFEYFSETQRNKGNFPGRFSGRQFSNSRSEMNVSTLELGDSALYLCASSPAEGASNTEAFFGQGTRLTVV.

The sample holds a few counts of this clone. Distinct nucleotide sequences in the sample also encode this CDR3. This chain uses TRBV6-5 with TRBJ2-7, with unresolved D. Germline V gene data show CDR1 as MNHEY and CDR2 as SVGAGI. Trimming removed 0 bases from V and 3 bases from J, with 6 bases in between. The CDR3 spans 13 residues. CDR3 region: CASSYSASYEQYF. DNA of the CDR3: TGTGCCAGCAGTTACTCGGCCAGCTACGAGCAGTACTTC.

This clone was seen only a few times. The chain links TRBV5-1 to TRBJ2-7; D remains ambiguous. The length of the CDR3 is 14 residues. Between the trimmed V and J ends, which lost 1 base and 5 bases, there was a span of 13 bases. Germline assignment: CDR1 SGHRS and CDR2 YFSETQ. The CDR3 spells CASSLTHSWHEQYF. The CDR3 nucleotides read TGCGCCAGCAGCTTGACTCACAGCTGGCACGAGCAGTACTTC.

The chain carries TRBV11-2 and TRBJ2-2, with 9 bases matching TRBD1. The CDR3 covers 16 residues. Unmatched junction bases numbered 7, after V lost 5 bases and J lost 3 bases. Germline V lookup: CDR1 SGHAT, CDR2 FQNNGV. CDR3 amino acids: CASSRTGDVYTGELFF. The CDR3 nucleotides are TGTGCCAGCAGCCGGACAGGGGACGTATACACCGGGGAGCTGTTTTTT.

The sample holds a few counts of this clone. The chain employs TRBV5-1 and TRBJ2-7; TRBD2 aligns across 8 bases. CDR1 and CDR2 from the germline V gene are SGHRS and YFSETQ. The CDR3 length is 15 residues. The ends lost 3 bases at V and 7 bases at J; junction bases unmatched: 12. CDR3 amino acids: CASSYNGRAAGEQYF. In DNA form, the CDR3 reads TGCGCCAGCAGCTATAACGGGAGGGCCGCGGGAGAGCAGTACTTC.

This clone has more than one count but fewer than ten. The V gene is TRBV28, the J gene TRBJ1-4; D gene ambiguous. Germline CDR1 MDHEN, CDR2 SYDVKM. This CDR3 has 17 residues. Trimming cost V 5 bases and J 2 bases, with 18 bases left between them. The CDR3 loop reads CASSAGSVLSTNEKLFF. Here the CDR3 DNA reads TGTGCCAGCAGTGCAGGTTCTGTCCTCTCCACTAATGAAAAACTGTTTTTT.

J is TRBJ2-5 and V is TRBV27, with 8 nucleotides matching TRBD1. After removal of 5 bases from V and 4 bases from J, the junction contained 9 bases not matched to a gene. CDR1 is MNHEY, CDR2 SMNVEV, per germline (reference sequence). The CDR3 spans 15 residues. CDR3 DNA sequence: TGTGCCAGCAGTGACAGGGGTATGCGAGGAGAGACCCAGTACTTC. It is translated as CASSDRGMRGETQYF.

In its sample, this clone was seen once. The chain employs TRBV30 and TRBJ1-2; possible D gene TRBD1, 6 bases. The CDR3 sequence is 14 residues long. Germline V gene data show CDR1 as GTSNPN and CDR2 as SVGIG (reference sequence). Trimming removed 0 bases at V and 4 bases at J, with 12 bases between. DNA of the CDR3: TGTGCCTGGAGTGTCTGGGGGCGCGGCTATGGCTACACCTTC. Protein product: CAWSVWGRGYGYTF. Using reference TRBV30 and TRBJ1-2 for the parts outside the CDR3, the full variable domain is SQTIHQWPATLVQPVGSPLSLECTVEGTSNPNLYWYRQAAGRGLQLLFYSVGIGQISSEVPQNLSASRPQDRQFILSSKKLLLSDSGFYLCAWSVWGRGYGYTFGSGTRLTVV.

The rearrangement links TRBV7-3 to TRBJ2-7, with TRBD2 as a possible D gene (6 bases). The V and J ends lost 1 base and 1 base respectively, with 8 bases between them. CDR3 length equals 14 residues. Germline assignment: CDR1 SGHTA and CDR2 FQGTGA. The CDR3 region is CASSLMAGSYEQYF. DNA of the CDR3: TGTGCCAGCAGCTTAATGGCGGGATCCTACGAGCAGTACTTC. Complete variable domain (other parts from reference TRBV7-3 and TRBJ2-7): GAGVSQTPSNKVTEKGKYVELRCDPISGHTALYWYRQSLGQGPEFLIYFQGTGAADDSGLPNDRFFAVRPEGSVSTLKIQRTERGDSAVYLCASSLMAGSYEQYFGPGTRLTVT.

The chain couples TRBV13 to TRBJ2-1; 7 bases match TRBD1. Unmatched junction bases numbered 4, after V lost 4 bases and J lost 4 bases. Per germline, CDR1 PRHDT and CDR2 FYEKMQ (reference sequence). This CDR3 region has 14 residues. CDR3 loop: CASSSDRVYNEQFF. The CDR3 coding sequence is TGTGCCAGCAGCTCCGACAGGGTATACAATGAGCAGTTCTTC.

The rearrangement joins TRBV7-8 to TRBJ2-5; D call uncertain. With 5 bases removed from V and 5 bases from J, the gap between germline ends came to 15 bases. Looked up from germline, CDR1 is SGHVS and CDR2 is FQNEAQ. The CDR3 is 14 amino acids. CDR3 region: CASSPQRYVETQYF. The CDR3 coding sequence is TGTGCCAGCAGCCCGCAGAGGTACGTGGAGACCCAGTACTTC. The whole variable domain, filled in from reference TRBV7-8 and TRBJ2-5, reads GAGVSQSPRYKVAKRGQDVALRCDPISGHVSLFWYQQALGQGPEFLTYFQNEAQLDKSGLPSDRFFAERPEGSVSTLKIQRTQQEDSAVYLCASSPQRYVETQYFGPGTRLLVL.

The V gene is TRBV5-5, the J gene TRBJ2-5, with TRBD2 identical over 7 bases. CDR1 is SGHKS and CDR2 is YYEKEE in the germline V gene (reference sequence). The CDR3 has 13 residues. J lost 4 bases, V lost 4 bases, and 4 bases had no gene match. The CDR3 is CASSPGGGETQYF. CDR3 nucleotides: TGTGCCAGCAGCCCGGGGGGAGGAGAGACCCAGTACTTC. Full variable domain (missing parts from reference TRBV5-5 and TRBJ2-5): DAGVTQSPTHLIKTRGQQVTLRCSPISGHKSVSWYQQVLGQGPQFIFQYYEKEERGRGNFPDRFSARQFPNYSSELNVNALLLGDSALYLCASSPGGGETQYFGPGTRLLVL.

This clone was detected a few times. The chain's CDR3 is CAFGPGSYEKLFF. As DNA, the CDR3 is TGTGCCTTTGGACCGGGGTCTTATGAAAAACTGTTTTTT. This chain links TRBV30 with TRBJ1-4; D is unresolved. Trimming took off 7 bases at V and 6 bases at J, with 15 bases between the two ends. There are 13 residues in the CDR3. From germline, CDR1 is GTSNPN and CDR2 SVGIG (reference sequence).

V and J are TRBV5-1 and TRBJ2-1; 10 nucleotides align to TRBD2. The length of the CDR3 is 18 residues. The J segment lost 8 bases and the V segment lost 3 bases, leaving 17 bases of the junction unmatched. CDR1 and CDR2 (germline): SGHRS, YFSETQ. As DNA, the CDR3 is TGCGCCAGCAGCTCAGGACTAGCGGTGGCGGGTGTGATTGATGAGCAGTTCTTC. It codes for CASSSGLAVAGVIDEQFF. Drawing the rest from reference TRBV5-1 and TRBJ2-1, the complete variable domain is KAGVTQTPRYLIKTRGQQVTLSCSPISGHRSVSWYQQTPGQGLQFLFEYFSETQRNKGNFPGRFSGRQFSNSRSEMNVSTLELGDSALYLCASSSGLAVAGVIDEQFFGPGTRLTVL.

This clone was recorded a few times. The rearrangement uses TRBV6-5 and TRBJ2-3; D unresolved. In germline, CDR1 is MNHEY, CDR2 SVGAGI. Trimming took off 11 bases at V and 3 bases at J, with 15 bases between the two ends. The CDR3 contains 13 residues. The CDR3 here is CAGPGSQTDTQYF. The DNA for the CDR3 is TGTGCCGGCCCGGGTTCCCAAACAGATACGCAGTATTTT.

This clone was detected a few times. The gene calls are TRBV7-9 and TRBJ2-2; no reliable D call. Trimming stripped 2 bases from V and 3 bases from J, with 7 bases between. The CDR3 extends over 14 amino acids. Germline CDR1 reads SEHNR; CDR2 reads FQNEAQ (reference sequence). The CDR3 DNA reads TGTGCCAGCAGCTTACACAGAGACACCGGGGAGCTGTTTTTT. Protein sequence: CASSLHRDTGELFF.

A few counts support this clone. The chain carries TRBV19 and TRBJ2-5, with TRBD1 identical over 8 bases. The V and J ends lost 6 bases and 4 bases, in that order; junction bases with no gene match: 4. This CDR3 is built from 13 residues. Germline CDR1 and CDR2: LNHDA and SQIVND (reference sequence). DNA of the CDR3: TGTGCCAGTAGCTGGACAGGGATAGAGACCCAGTACTTC. Translation gives CASSWTGIETQYF.

The CDR3 sequence: CASSQGWAREQETQYF. The DNA of the CDR3 is TGCGCCAGCAGCCAAGGTTGGGCTCGGGAACAAGAGACCCAGTACTTC. This chain connects TRBV4-1 to TRBJ2-5, with D perhaps matching TRBD2 (5 bases). The V end was cut by 1 base, the J end by 2 bases, with 14 bases between. The V gene's germline CDR1 is MGHRA and CDR2 YSYEKL. This CDR3 spans 16 amino acids.

This rearrangement joins TRBV5-1 to TRBJ1-2, with 7 bases identical to TRBD1. The CDR3 runs to 16 residues. After removal of 2 bases from V and 2 bases from J, the junction contained 9 bases not matched to a gene. Looked up from germline, CDR1 is SGHRS and CDR2 is YFSETQ. The CDR3 spells CASSLDLTGQNYGYTF. The CDR3 DNA sequence: TGCGCCAGCAGCTTAGATTTGACAGGGCAAAACTATGGCTACACCTTC.